This TCR beta chain was retrieved from a study of technical replicates of blood from several donors. Some clones are missing from TCRdb's copy, which holds only in-frame ones; the method was immunoSEQ multiplex PCR. The data hold some 80,000 clones, with roughly 77% observed a single time. The V gene end was trimmed by 1 base and the J gene end by 0 bases; junction bases not matched to a gene: 0. Germline values: CDR1 GTSNPN, CDR2 SVGIG (reference sequence). The CDR3 spans 14 residues. Material for sequencing was PBMCs. The sequence was collected from a human donor in good health. Some clones in this sample may be carry-over from other donors' samples. The chain has TRBV30 and TRBJ1-2; TRBD1 aligns across 9 bases. This CDR3 reads CAWSGQGANYGYTF. CDR3 bases: TGTGCCTGGAGTGGACAGGGGGCTAACTATGGCTACACCTTC.